The present entry profiles one TCR beta chain with its context. It has no known antigen specificity. Within one base of it there is no much larger clone, and no base qualities were kept. In the ViraFEST assay, PBMC were stimulated with viral peptide pools, and TCR sequencing was then used to find antigen-specific CD4+ T cell clonotypes based on their expansion. After 10 to 11 days of culture, CD4+ T cells were isolated with the EasySep CD4+ T cell isolation kit. Two doses of either the BNT162b2 or the mRNA-1273 mRNA SARS-CoV-2 vaccine were administered to participants. Negative nucleocapsid antibody results before and after vaccination confirmed that the healthy vaccine recipients had no prior SARS-CoV-2 infection. Two million PBMC per well were cultured in IMDM with roughly 5% human AB serum, roughly 10 IU/ml IL-2 and gentamicin, plus 10 ug/ml peptides. Half of the culture medium was replaced with fresh IL-2-containing medium on days 3 and 7. Unless noted otherwise, every peptide stimulation condition was grown in triplicate wells. Using Ficoll-Paque Plus gradient centrifugation, PBMC were separated from whole blood and then either used fresh or cryopreserved at -140C. The overlapping peptide pools covered the spike proteins of SARS-CoV-2 as well as those of the common cold coronaviruses HCoV-NL63, HCoV-OC43 and HCoV-229E. The QIAamp micro DNA kit was used to extract genomic DNA from the cultured CD4+ T cells.

The V and J ends are trimmed by 4 bases and 1 base, leaving 11 bases between them. CDR1 SGDLS and CDR2 YYNGEE are derived from the germline V gene. The CDR3 holds 14 amino acids from the cysteine to the phenylalanine. Only the CDR3 DNA is retained, 42 bases long and in frame from the first base. This record belongs to a study of vaccination effects on CD4 cells after COVID-19 (dated 2022 in TCRdb). About the investigation overall: Post-vaccine samples across the study were collected a median of 72 days after the second dose, with a range of 14 to 241. Altogether, some ten COVID-19 convalescent patients and several SARS-CoV-2-naive healthy vaccine recipients made up the full study. The study compared SARS-CoV-2 spike-specific CD4+ TCR repertoires before and after mRNA vaccination in COVID-19 convalescent patients and infection-naive vaccine recipients. Cultures from other donors in the study were sequenced with the Oncomine TCR Beta short-read assay on an Illumina iSeq 100.

Preparation of the library involved the immunoSEQ multiplex PCR assay. TCR beta CDR3 sequencing was performed on DNA from the cultured, isolated CD4+ T cells. The authors' analysis ran thus. Non-productive TCR sequences were discarded, and reads were trimmed to the CDR3 region, with only CDR3s of 7 or more amino acids retained. Antigen-specific clonotypes were identified using the MANAFEST web app by comparison of expansion in peptide wells against reference cultures. To be called positive, a clone needed expansion at FDR<0.05 compared with the reference and with all other wells, an odds ratio greater than 5, and a frequency greater than 0.1% in two replicate wells. A clonotype was defined as cross-reactive if the clonotype was significantly expanded both in SARS-CoV-2 spike wells and in at least one common cold coronavirus spike condition. CDR3 similarity was assessed by Levenshtein distance with the stringdist R package, and unrooted trees were built with ape in R 3.6.1. TCRdb took this table from immuneACCESS and kept in-frame rearrangements with V and J called. Such tables lack part of the clones; where checked against another copy, unresolved V genes explain under half of the gap, and the rest is unexplained. The V and J calls and clone size are taken from that table; D and trimming were inferred from the DNA. The sample contains about 33,000 clones, roughly 82% of them found a single time. Approximately 1.4% of the sample lies in the top ten.

Overall study results and their limits: Marked clonal contraction was observed in both infection-induced and vaccine-induced clones at late post-vaccination timepoints, consistent with waning T cell responses. Among healthy vaccine recipients, nearly all vaccine-induced clones were SARS-CoV-2 mono-reactive, and only 1 of 255 was cross-reactive with common cold coronaviruses. The study was limited by a small number of convalescent patients, and early post-infection timepoints were lacking.

The sequence was obtained from a human donor who received a COVID-19 vaccine. Some clones in this sample may be carry-over from other donors' samples. The sequence joins TRBV9 to TRBJ1-1, with the D gene too uncertain to name. Sequenced material: CD4+ T cells from PBMCs cultured with HCoV-NL63 spike peptides, taken after COVID-19 vaccination. The meaning of the sample's cell subset or site label: HCoV-NL63 spike overlapping peptide pool stimulation. The DNA is as follows: TGTGCCAGCAGCCCCCAGGCGGGGAACACTGAAGCTTTCTTT. Its amino acids are CASSPQAGNTEAFF.